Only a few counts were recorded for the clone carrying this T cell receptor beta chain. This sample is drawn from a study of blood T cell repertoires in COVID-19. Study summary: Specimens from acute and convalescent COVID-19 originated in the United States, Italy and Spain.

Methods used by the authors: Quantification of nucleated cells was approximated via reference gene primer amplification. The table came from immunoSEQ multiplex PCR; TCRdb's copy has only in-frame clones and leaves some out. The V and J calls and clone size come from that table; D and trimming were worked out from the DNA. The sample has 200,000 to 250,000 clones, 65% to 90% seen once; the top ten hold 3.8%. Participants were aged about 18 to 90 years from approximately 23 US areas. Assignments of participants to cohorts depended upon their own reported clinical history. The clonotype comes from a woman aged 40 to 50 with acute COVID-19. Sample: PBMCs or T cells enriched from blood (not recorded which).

The CDR3 nucleotides are TGTGCCAGCAGCCCTACCGCGACTAGCCGATCCTACGAGCAGTACTTC. Residues: CASSPTATSRSYEQYF. The gene calls are TRBV7-2 and TRBJ2-7; 7 nucleotides agree with TRBD2. From germline, CDR1 is SGHTA and CDR2 FQGNSA. Trimming took 5 bases from V and 1 from J; bases not matched to a gene: 11. The CDR3 length is 16 residues.